This T cell receptor beta chain was found in a study of blood T cell repertoires in COVID-19. Background on the study: COVID-19 samples from acute and convalescent phases originated in the United States, Italy and Spain. T cells, B-cell-depleted T cells, or PBMCs provided the cDNA or gDNA that served as material.

TCRdb's copy holds only in-frame clones and misses some; the assay was immunoSEQ multiplex PCR. The data show about 90,000 clones, with 70% to 85% seen just once and about 6.5% held by the top ten. The CDR3 has 14 amino acids. V lost 4 bases, J lost 4 bases, and 12 bases lay in between. The germline V gene encodes CDR1 SNHLY and CDR2 FYNNEI. The receptor was isolated from a man aged 65 to 85 with acute or convalescent COVID-19. Input material: peripheral blood. This sequence joins TRBV2 and TRBJ2-3, with D perhaps matching TRBD2 (6 bases). This chain's CDR3 is CASSGLRGSDTQYF. CDR3 coding DNA: TGTGCCAGCAGTGGTTTACGGGGGTCAGATACGCAGTATTTT.